One and the same sample provided the 27 T cell receptor beta chains below, sequenced in a study of blood T cell repertoires in COVID-19. Assay: immunoSEQ multiplex PCR; the TCRdb copy retains only in-frame clones and omits some. This table holds about 240,000 clones, roughly 90% found once. Specimen: PBMCs or T cells enriched from blood (not recorded which). The receptors shown here come from a woman in her twenties or thirties who had recovered from COVID-19.

This rearrangement joins TRBV11-1 to TRBJ2-3; 10 positions match TRBD1. V lost 2 bases, J lost 3 bases, and 5 bases stayed unmatched. Germline CDR1 is SGHAT and CDR2 is FQDESV (reference sequence). The CDR3 runs to 16 residues. CDR3 sequence (DNA): TGTGCCAGCAGCTTACCGGGACAGGGGATTACAGATACGCAGTATTTT. As protein: CASSLPGQGITDTQYF.

The chain couples TRBV28 to TRBJ1-2; 10 nucleotides line up with TRBD1. CDR1 and CDR2 from the germline V gene are MDHEN and SYDVKM. The CDR3 sequence is 13 residues long. The V gene end was trimmed by 7 bases and the J gene end by 7 bases; junction bases not matched to a gene: 6. The CDR3 region has the DNA TGTGCCAGCACCCCGGGACAGGGGTCTGGCTACACCTTC. This gives the protein CASTPGQGSGYTF.

This chain links TRBV5-4 with TRBJ1-1; D unclear. This CDR3 comprises 13 residues. Trimming cost V 1 base and J 5 bases, with 9 bases left between them. The germline gives CDR1 SGHNT, CDR2 YYREEE (reference sequence). The CDR3 bases are TGTGCCAGCAGCTTGTGGGCAGGAACTGAAGCTTTCTTT. This encodes CASSLWAGTEAFF.

This sequence joins TRBV25-1 and TRBJ2-7; D possibly corresponds to TRBD1 (6 bases). The germline CDR1 and CDR2 sequences are MGHDK and SYGVNS. The germline V and J ends were trimmed by 6 bases and 0 bases, with 9 bases remaining between them. The CDR3 runs to 13 residues. The CDR3 nucleotides are TGTGCCAGCAGGGGACAAGCCTCCTACGAGCAGTACTTC. Translation: CASRGQASYEQYF.

This clone was observed once. The rearrangement uses TRBV6-1 and TRBJ2-7; 7 nucleotides line up with TRBD1. CDR1 is MNHNS and CDR2 is SASEGT in the germline V gene. Trimming removed 4 bases from V and 4 bases from J; junction bases left unmatched: 16. The CDR3 length is 17 residues. The CDR3 region is CASSARTGTASDYEQYF. The DNA for the CDR3 is TGTGCCAGCAGTGCTCGAACCGGGACAGCCTCCGATTACGAGCAGTACTTC.

This clone has more than one count but fewer than ten. CDR3 residues: CASSVDLSSGNTEAFF. The DNA of the CDR3 is TGTGCCAGCAGCGTAGACCTTTCCTCGGGGAACACTGAAGCTTTCTTT. The chain joins TRBV9 to TRBJ1-1, with D hard to call. CDR1 and CDR2 (germline): SGDLS, YYNGEE. The CDR3 has 16 residues. Between the trimmed V and J ends, which lost 0 bases and 1 base, there was a span of 13 bases.

Only one count was recorded for this clone. V usage is TRBV6-5 and J usage is TRBJ2-7; TRBD1 matches at 9 bases. This CDR3 is built from 15 residues. Germline V gene sequence: CDR1 MNHEY, CDR2 SVGAGI. V shed 7 bases, J shed 6 bases, and the junction held 13 bases outside the gene matches. The CDR3 DNA sequence: TGTGCCAGCAAAAACTCCGGGACAGGGAGTTTCGAGCAGTACTTC. Residues: CASKNSGTGSFEQYF.

The chain combines TRBV29-1 with TRBJ1-3; D gene ambiguous. The germline V gene has CDR1 SQVTM and CDR2 ANQGSEA. The CDR3 is 17 residues long. V was trimmed by 3 bases and J by 0 bases, leaving 18 bases between them. The CDR3 protein is CSVESDWAPDSGNTIYF. Written as DNA, the CDR3 is TGCAGCGTTGAGTCAGATTGGGCACCCGACTCTGGAAACACCATATATTTT. Supplemented by reference TRBV29-1 and TRBJ1-3, the full variable domain reads SAVISQKPSRDICQRGTSLTIQCQVDSQVTMMFWYRQQPGQSLTLIATANQGSEATYESGFVIDKFPISRPNLTFSTLTVSNMSPEDSSIYLCSVESDWAPDSGNTIYFGEGSWLTVV.

This clone came up once. The chain combines TRBV4-1 with TRBJ1-1; D is perhaps TRBD1 (6 bases). The ends were cut back, 11 bases at V and 7 bases at J, with 20 bases in the middle. Germline lookup yields CDR1 MGHRA and CDR2 YSYEKL. This CDR3 region has 13 residues. The CDR3 DNA reads as TGCGCCTCGATTGGGGGCGCGGACAATGAAGCTTTCTTT. This translates into CASIGGADNEAFF.

The sample holds a few counts of this clone. The chain links TRBV10-3 to TRBJ2-7; 10 nucleotides align to TRBD2. Trimming removed 10 bases from V and 1 base from J; junction bases left unmatched: 4. The germline V gene has CDR1 ENHRY and CDR2 SYGVKD. The CDR3 is 13 residues long. The CDR3 region is CASGLADSYEQYF. DNA of the CDR3: TGTGCCAGCGGACTAGCGGATTCCTACGAGCAGTACTTC.

V gene TRBV19 combines with J gene TRBJ2-1; D not resolved. The germline V gene encodes CDR1 LNHDA and CDR2 SQIVND (reference sequence). The CDR3 is made up of 10 amino acids. Trimming pared 6 bases from V and 5 bases from J, leaving 2 bases between. CDR3 DNA: TGTGCCAGTAGCGACAATGAGCAGTTCTTC. This gives the protein CASSDNEQFF.

The chain links TRBV19 to TRBJ1-1; D gene ambiguous. CDR1 LNHDA and CDR2 SQIVND come from the germline V gene (reference sequence). The CDR3 sequence is 14 residues long. With 4 bases removed from V and 0 bases from J, the gap between germline ends came to 9 bases. This chain's CDR3 is CASSTTTVNTEAFF. CDR3 DNA: TGTGCCAGTAGTACAACAACAGTGAACACTGAAGCTTTCTTT.

V is TRBV20-1 and J is TRBJ2-3; the D gene is possibly TRBD2 (5 bases). CDR1 and CDR2 from the germline V gene are DFQATT and SNEGSKA (reference sequence). The CDR3 covers 14 residues. V was pared by 3 bases and J by 2 bases, with 12 bases between. The CDR3 loop is CSASRDPYTDTQYF. The CDR3 DNA reads TGCAGTGCTAGTCGGGATCCATACACAGATACGCAGTATTTT.

The chain carries TRBV15 and TRBJ1-6, with D hard to call. V lost 3 bases and J 6 bases, leaving 6 bases between the germline ends. Germline CDR1 LNHNV, CDR2 YYDKDF (reference sequence). CDR3 size: 13 residues. CDR3 amino acids: CATSRAGNSPLHF. DNA for the CDR3: TGTGCCACCAGCAGGGCGGGTAATTCACCCCTCCACTTT.

V is TRBV3-1 (or the pseudogene TRBV3-2) and J is TRBJ1-6; weak D call: TRBD1 (6 bases). This CDR3 region has 14 residues. The V gene lost 4 bases and the J gene lost 7 bases, with 11 bases spanning the gap. Looked up from germline, CDR1 is LGHDT and CDR2 is YNNKEL (reference sequence). The CDR3: CASSRTDRNSPLHF. The CDR3 DNA follows: TGTGCCAGCAGCCGGACAGACCGAAATTCACCCCTCCACTTT.

The chain has TRBV28 and TRBJ2-1, with 13 bases aligning to TRBD2. The CDR3 has 18 residues. In germline, CDR1 is MDHEN, CDR2 SYDVKM. The ends lost 1 base at V and 4 bases at J; junction bases unmatched: 7. In nucleotides, the CDR3 is TGTGCCAGCAGTTTATCCTACGGACTAGCGGGAGTATACAATGAGCAGTTCTTC. Translated, it gives CASSLSYGLAGVYNEQFF. The whole variable domain, filled in from reference TRBV28 and TRBJ2-1, reads DVKVTQSSRYLVKRTGEKVFLECVQDMDHENMFWYRQDPGLGLRLIYFSYDVKMKEKGDIPEGYSVSREKKERFSLILESASTNQTSMYLCASSLSYGLAGVYNEQFFGPGTRLTVL.

This rearrangement joins TRBV2 to TRBJ2-7, with 12 bases aligning to TRBD1. V was pared by 6 bases and J by 6 bases, with 6 bases of the junction left unmatched. From germline, CDR1 is SNHLY and CDR2 FYNNEI. The CDR3 is made up of 14 amino acids. CDR3 in amino acids: CASRPGQGAFEQYF. The CDR3 DNA sequence: TGTGCCAGCAGGCCGGGACAGGGGGCTTTCGAGCAGTACTTC.

The gene calls are TRBV5-4 and TRBJ1-2; D is perhaps TRBD1 (5 bases). CDR3 length: 15 amino acids. The germline V gene has CDR1 SGHNT and CDR2 YYREEE (reference sequence). V lost 2 bases and J lost 5, with 16 bases in between. The CDR3 loop is CASSFRGSPRYGYTF. DNA for the CDR3: TGTGCCAGCAGCTTTAGGGGCAGCCCGCGTTATGGCTACACCTTC.

Notes on this clone: Other DNA sequences in the sample encode the same CDR3. The chain carries TRBV28 and TRBJ2-5, with 9 bases lining up with TRBD1. V trimming: 6 bases; J trimming: 1 base; junction bases outside the gene matches: 0. Germline CDR1 and CDR2: MDHEN and SYDVKM. The length of the CDR3 is 13 residues. CDR3 sequence (DNA): TGTGCCAGCAGGACAGGGGGCCAAGAGACCCAGTACTTC. This translates into CASRTGGQETQYF.

The chain is built from TRBV7-2 and TRBJ2-1; D is undetermined. V lost 1 base and J 7 bases, leaving 17 bases between the germline ends. Germline V CDR1 and CDR2: SGHTA, FQGNSA. CDR3 length equals 16 residues. The CDR3: CASSLGLLQITNEQFF. In DNA, the CDR3 is TGTGCCAGCAGCTTAGGTCTGCTGCAGATTACAAATGAGCAGTTCTTC.

The V gene is TRBV5-1, the J gene TRBJ2-5; 8 bases agree with TRBD2. The CDR3 spans 14 residues. V dropped 0 bases and J dropped 4; count of bases not matched to a gene: 2. CDR1 and CDR2 from the germline V gene are SGHRS and YFSETQ. In DNA form, the CDR3 reads TGCGCCAGCAGCTTGGCCGGGGGGGTAGAGACCCAGTACTTC. Translated, it gives CASSLAGGVETQYF.

The chain joins TRBV7-6 to TRBJ2-1, with D unclear. There are 16 residues in the CDR3. The germline gives CDR1 SGHVS, CDR2 FNYEAQ. Deletions cut 4 bases from V and 2 bases from J, with 15 bases between. The DNA of the CDR3 is TGTGCCAGCAGCTCCCGAGGTCCAGTGACCTACAATGAGCAGTTCTTC. Translated, it gives CASSSRGPVTYNEQFF.

This chain uses TRBV7-9 with TRBJ1-1; 8 bases line up with TRBD1. J was trimmed by 7 bases and V by 1 base; bases with no gene match: 8. The CDR3 totals 15 residues. Germline V gene sequence: CDR1 SEHNR, CDR2 FQNEAQ (reference sequence). CDR3 sequence: CASSLVSGQGIEAFF. CDR3 DNA: TGTGCCAGCAGCTTAGTCTCTGGACAGGGAATTGAAGCTTTCTTT.

Comment on this clone: One junction end does not reproduce the germline sequence, and a read error may be involved. The CDR3: CASSEGGHLASEAFF. The CDR3 region has the DNA TGTGCCAGCAGTGAAGGGGGACACCTAGCATCTGAGGCTTTCTTT. The chain has TRBV6-1 and TRBJ1-1; possibly TRBD1 for D (6 bases). Germline V gene lookup returns CDR1 MNHNS and CDR2 SASEGT. The CDR3 runs 15 residues.

This rearrangement joins TRBV2 to TRBJ1-2; 7 nucleotides align to TRBD1. J gave up 2 bases and V 6 bases, and 6 bases lay outside the gene matches. Germline V gene lookup returns CDR1 SNHLY and CDR2 FYNNEI. The CDR3 covers 14 residues. CDR3 loop: CASSRGTANYGYTF. In DNA form, the CDR3 reads TGTGCCAGCAGCCGCGGGACAGCCAACTATGGCTACACCTTC.

The chain recombines TRBV3-1 (or the pseudogene TRBV3-2) with TRBJ1-2; D not certain. The CDR3 length is 12 residues. V gave up 6 bases and J gave up 0 bases, with 5 bases separating them. Germline CDR1 LGHDT, CDR2 YNNKEL (reference sequence). CDR3 residues: CASRQTNYGYTF. The CDR3 DNA sequence: TGTGCCAGCAGACAGACTAACTATGGCTACACCTTC.

J is TRBJ2-5 and V is TRBV10-1, with 7 nucleotides matching TRBD2. Looked up from germline, CDR1 is WNHNN and CDR2 is SYGVQD (reference sequence). This CDR3 comprises 17 residues. V gave up 7 bases and J gave up 5 bases; unmatched junction bases: 19. The CDR3 spells CASILRGMSGKVETQYF. DNA of the CDR3: TGCGCCAGCATCCTACGAGGTATGAGCGGGAAGGTGGAGACCCAGTACTTC.